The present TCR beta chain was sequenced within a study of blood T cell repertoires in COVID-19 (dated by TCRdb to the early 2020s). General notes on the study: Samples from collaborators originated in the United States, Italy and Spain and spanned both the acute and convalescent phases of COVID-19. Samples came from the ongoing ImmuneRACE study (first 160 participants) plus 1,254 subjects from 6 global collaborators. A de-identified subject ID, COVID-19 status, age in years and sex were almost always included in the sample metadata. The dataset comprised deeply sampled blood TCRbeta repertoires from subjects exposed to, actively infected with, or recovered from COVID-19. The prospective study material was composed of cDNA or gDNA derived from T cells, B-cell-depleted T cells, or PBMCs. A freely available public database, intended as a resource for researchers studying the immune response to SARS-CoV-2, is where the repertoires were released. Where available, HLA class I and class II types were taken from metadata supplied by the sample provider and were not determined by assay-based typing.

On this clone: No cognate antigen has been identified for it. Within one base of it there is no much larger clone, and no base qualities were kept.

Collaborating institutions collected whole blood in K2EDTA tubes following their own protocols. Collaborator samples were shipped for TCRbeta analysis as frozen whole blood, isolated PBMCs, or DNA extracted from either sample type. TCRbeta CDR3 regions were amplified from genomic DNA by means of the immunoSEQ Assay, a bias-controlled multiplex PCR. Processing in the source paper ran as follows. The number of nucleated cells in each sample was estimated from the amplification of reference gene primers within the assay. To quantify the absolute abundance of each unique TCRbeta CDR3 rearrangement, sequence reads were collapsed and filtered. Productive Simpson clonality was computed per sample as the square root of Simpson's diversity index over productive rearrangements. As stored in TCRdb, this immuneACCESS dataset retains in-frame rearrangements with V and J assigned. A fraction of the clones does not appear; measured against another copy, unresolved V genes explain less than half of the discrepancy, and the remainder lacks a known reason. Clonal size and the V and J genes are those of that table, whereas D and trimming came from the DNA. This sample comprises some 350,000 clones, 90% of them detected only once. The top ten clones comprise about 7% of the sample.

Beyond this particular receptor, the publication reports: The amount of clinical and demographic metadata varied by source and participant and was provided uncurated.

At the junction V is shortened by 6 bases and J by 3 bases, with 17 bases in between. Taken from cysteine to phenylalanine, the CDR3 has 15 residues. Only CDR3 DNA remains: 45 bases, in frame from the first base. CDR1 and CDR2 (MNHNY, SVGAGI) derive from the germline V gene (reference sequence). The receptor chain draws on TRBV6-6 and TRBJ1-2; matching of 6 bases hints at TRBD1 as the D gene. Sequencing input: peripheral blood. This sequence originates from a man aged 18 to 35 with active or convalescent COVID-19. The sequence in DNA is TGTGCCAGCAGCCAAACAGGGTTTGTCTACTATGGCTACACCTTC. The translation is CASSQTGFVYYGYTF.